Below, one T cell receptor (beta chain) is given with its context. The antigen is unknown. Given a much more abundant clone one base away, this may be a read error. A second PCR of roughly 7 to 11 cycles used a sample-barcoded 5' primer and a J-beta primer mix. Each CDR3 protein gets one entry after TCRdb re-called the 5' RACE reads with MiXCR. The table has 700,000 to 800,000 distinct CDR3 sequences, approximately 39% seen once; the top ten hold around 20%. RNA extraction gave at least 5.5 micrograms of total RNA per sample. The sample belongs to a study of blood T cells in healthy people across ages. Study-wide results and caveats: As age increased, TCR beta diversity per million T cells fell in a roughly linear fashion. There was a strong correlation between TCR beta diversity and naive T cell percentage.

This TCR derives from an older woman in good health. The sample consisted of blood.

The CDR3 nucleotides read TGTGCCAGCAGTGAGTCGGACAGGGTCTACGAGCAGTTCTTC. It yields the protein CASSESDRVYEQFF. V gene TRBV12-3 or TRBV12-4 combines with J gene TRBJ2-1, with 8 bases lining up with TRBD1. V shed 5 bases, J shed 10 bases, and the junction held 10 bases outside the gene matches. The CDR3 sequence is 14 residues long.